The clone carrying this TCR beta chain showed up many times. Its matching antigen is unknown. RNA transcripts yielded amplified TCR beta CDR3 regions. In the first-round RT-PCR of the TCR CDR3, the HTBI primer set was used. TCRdb independently ran MiXCR on the multiplex PCR reads; one entry per CDR3 protein. The sample comprises fewer than 550,000 distinct CDR3 sequences, about a sixth of which are singletons, and around 14% rests with the top ten. These data belong to a study of T cells in Graves' hyperthyroidism and ophthalmopathy. Study at large: Peripheral blood was secured at the point of initial diagnosis, before any treatment.

With 2 bases clipped from V and 3 bases from J, the junction kept 2 bases outside the gene matches. The CDR3 extends over 15 amino acids. CDR1 is DFQATT and CDR2 is SNEGSKA in the germline V gene (reference sequence). Study-level points and caveats: Most clonotypes expanded in the thyroid (above 0.001) were also present in blood.

Patients between 18 and 65 years old had hyperthyroidism, newly diagnosed and lasting under 2 months. Clinical symptoms, serum thyroxine and TRAb, thyroid ultrasound and orbital computed tomography together formed the diagnostic basis. The TCR originated in a woman younger than 35 with Graves' hyperthyroidism. Sequenced input: blood. This chain links TRBV20-1 with TRBJ2-3; the match to TRBD2 covers 13 bases. CDR3 sequence reads: CSARPGLAGTDTQYF. CDR3 DNA: TGCAGTGCTAGACCGGGACTAGCGGGAACAGATACGCAGTATTTT.